Reported below is one TCR beta chain. The entry originates in a study of blood T cell repertoires in COVID-19. This CDR3 has 12 amino acids. The V and J ends lost 7 bases and 5 bases respectively, with 9 bases between them. The germline V gene has CDR1 MRHNA and CDR2 SNTAGT. Profiling relied on immunoSEQ multiplex PCR, and the TCRdb table lists in-frame clones only, not all of them. The table records nearly 300,000 clones, roughly 86% of them present only once. This sequence was found in a woman aged 45-59 years who had been exposed to COVID-19. This chain joins TRBV6-4 and TRBJ1-5; a weak D match, TRBD1 (6 bases). Sequencing was done on a sample of PBMCs or T cells enriched from blood (not recorded which). CDR3 bases: TGTGCCAGCACCAGGGGCGATCAGCCCCAGCATTTT. Its protein product is CASTRGDQPQHF.